This TCR beta chain was captured by sequencing in a study of blood T cell repertoires in COVID-19. Study-level information: Researchers got acute and convalescent COVID-19 samples from the United States, Italy and Spain. Nucleic acid was either cDNA or gDNA, and it came from T cells, B-cell-depleted T cells, or PBMCs.

Per the study methods: Estimates of nucleated cell counts were drawn from the amplification of reference gene primers. TCRdb's copy holds only in-frame clones and misses some; the assay was immunoSEQ multiplex PCR. The V and J calls and clone size were taken over from that table, and D and trimming were inferred from the DNA. The table includes about 190,000 clones, approximately 79% detected once. Germline V gene lookup returns CDR1 SNHLY and CDR2 FYNNEI. V was pared by 10 bases and J by 3 bases, with 18 bases between. This CDR3 comprises 14 residues. Input material: peripheral blood. V gene TRBV2 combines with J gene TRBJ1-2; perhaps TRBD1 as D (6 bases). The receptor's source is a woman between 50 and 59 years old with acute or convalescent COVID-19. CDR3: CATKQGINHYGYTF. The CDR3 bases are TGTGCCACAAAACAGGGCATCAATCACTATGGCTACACCTTC.